What follows are 27 T cell receptor beta chains derived from one specimen sequenced in a study of OX40 agonist ivuxolimab in advanced cancers. The data were produced by immunoSEQ multiplex PCR, yet TCRdb's version contains in-frame clones alone and is incomplete. The sample yields tens of thousands of clones, roughly 83% seen once. The starting material was CD4+ or CD8+ T cells sorted from blood, obtained in a trial of the OX40 agonist ivuxolimab. These receptors all come from an adult with an advanced solid tumor such as melanoma, head and neck, liver or kidney cancer.

The chain couples TRBV28 to TRBJ2-2; D may be TRBD2 (5 bases). The V gene's germline CDR1 is MDHEN and CDR2 SYDVKM. The CDR3 contains 13 residues. The V end was cut by 8 bases, the J end by 3 bases, with 10 bases between. CDR3: CASVHGDTGELFF. The CDR3 coding sequence is TGTGCCAGCGTCCACGGGGACACCGGGGAGCTGTTTTTT.

The J gene is TRBJ2-3, the V gene TRBV4-1, with 9 bases that match TRBD2. This CDR3 spans 15 amino acids. V shed 0 bases, J shed 6 bases, and the junction held 4 bases outside the gene matches. In germline, CDR1 is MGHRA, CDR2 YSYEKL. This CDR3 is CASSQDPSGKDTQYF. In nucleotides, the CDR3 is TGCGCCAGCAGCCAAGATCCTAGCGGGAAGGATACGCAGTATTTT.

The V gene is TRBV15, the J gene TRBJ2-5; 10 bases agree with TRBD2. Per germline, CDR1 LNHNV and CDR2 YYDKDF (reference sequence). The trim removed 0 bases at V and 1 base at J, leaving 2 bases unmatched. This CDR3 spans 16 amino acids. The CDR3 loop reads CATSRETSGPQETQYF. In DNA form, the CDR3 reads TGTGCCACCAGCAGAGAGACTAGCGGGCCCCAAGAGACCCAGTACTTC. Supplemented by reference TRBV15 and TRBJ2-5, the full variable domain reads DAMVIQNPRYQVTQFGKPVTLSCSQTLNHNVMYWYQQKSSQAPKLLFHYYDKDFNNEADTPDNFQSRRPNTSFCFLDIRSPGLGDTAMYLCATSRETSGPQETQYFGPGTRLLVL.

By share, this clone counts as medium-sized. The chain recombines TRBV7-8 with TRBJ1-1, with 8 bases matching TRBD1. The trim removed 4 bases at V and 4 bases at J, leaving 2 bases unmatched. Germline assignment: CDR1 SGHVS and CDR2 FQNEAQ. The CDR3 covers 13 residues. The CDR3 nucleotides are TGTGCCAGCAGCTCCCAGGGGGCCACTGAAGCTTTCTTT. Residues: CASSSQGATEAFF.

This clone was counted a single time. The chain has TRBV7-2 and TRBJ2-7; D tentatively fits TRBD1 or TRBD2 (5 bases each). Germline CDR1 and CDR2: SGHTA and FQGNSA. Trimming left V 4 bases short and J 4 bases short, with 14 bases between. The length of the CDR3 is 14 residues. Here the CDR3 DNA reads TGTGCCAGCAGCTACCGGGACGGAGTATACGAGCAGTACTTC. Amino acid sequence: CASSYRDGVYEQYF.

The rearrangement joins TRBV9 to TRBJ2-2; D is possibly TRBD2 (6 bases). V gave up 1 base and J gave up 4 bases, with 17 bases separating them. The V gene's germline CDR1 is SGDLS and CDR2 YYNGEE. This CDR3 has 17 residues. CDR3 coding DNA: TGTGCCAGCAGCGTATCGACTAGGGCACCGAGCACCGGGGAGCTGTTTTTT. Its protein is CASSVSTRAPSTGELFF.

This chain uses TRBV9 with TRBJ1-1, with no clear D. Germline CDR1 is SGDLS and CDR2 is YYNGEE. The length of the CDR3 is 13 residues. The V end was cut by 3 bases, the J end by 3 bases, with 9 bases between. CDR3: CASSDDKHTEAFF. The CDR3 nucleotides read TGTGCCAGCAGCGACGACAAGCACACTGAAGCTTTCTTT.

The chain has TRBV9 and TRBJ2-7, with D perhaps TRBD2 (5 bases). The V end lost 4 bases, the J end lost 2 bases, and 13 bases lay between the germline ends. CDR1 is SGDLS and CDR2 is YYNGEE in the germline V gene. The CDR3 loop spans 14 amino acids. CDR3 bases: TGTGCCAGCAGCCCCCTCGTAGCGACCTACGAGCAGTACTTC. Its translation is CASSPLVATYEQYF.

This clone rates as medium-sized (0.01 to 0.1%). V gene TRBV29-1 combines with J gene TRBJ2-1, with 11 nucleotides matching TRBD2. The V segment lost 5 bases and the J segment 3 bases; nucleotides outside the gene matches: 9. Germline-derived CDR1 and CDR2 are SQVTM and ANQGSEA. The CDR3 is 16 residues long. The chain's CDR3 is CSVRTSSGGLYNEQFF. CDR3 sequence (DNA): TGCAGCGTTCGCACCTCTAGCGGGGGGCTCTACAATGAGCAGTTCTTC.

By its share, this clone is medium-sized. In the same sample, other DNA sequences code for this CDR3. In nucleotides, the CDR3 is TGTGCCTGGAGTGTCGGTTTGGGAGAAAAACTGTTTTTT. Its translation: CAWSVGLGEKLFF. The rearrangement uses TRBV30 and TRBJ1-4, with D hard to call. Trimming removed 0 bases from V and 8 bases from J, with 10 bases in between. This CDR3 has 13 residues. Germline CDR1 GTSNPN, CDR2 SVGIG (reference sequence).

The chain combines TRBV2 with TRBJ2-6; D gene unclear. This CDR3 is built from 16 residues. Germline loops: CDR1 SNHLY, CDR2 FYNNEI. With 6 bases removed from V and 0 bases from J, the gap between germline ends came to 12 bases. In DNA form, the CDR3 reads TGTGCCAGCAGCCTCTCTCCAGGCTCTGGGGCCAACGTCCTGACTTTC. Translated, it gives CASSLSPGSGANVLTF.

The chain combines TRBV6-1 with TRBJ1-6, with D unresolved. Germline V CDR1 and CDR2: MNHNS, SASEGT. The CDR3 spans 18 residues. Trimming removed 2 bases at V and 0 bases at J, with 14 bases between. In DNA form, the CDR3 reads TGTGCCAGCAGTGAACGGGTCGCAGCGAGCTCCTATAATTCACCCCTCCACTTT. It specifies CASSERVAASSYNSPLHF.

CDR3 loop: CASSELDAYEQYF. CDR3 coding DNA: TGTGCCAGCAGTGAACTAGACGCCTACGAGCAGTACTTC. The chain joins TRBV27 to TRBJ2-7; tentative D call: TRBD2 (5 bases). The CDR3 has 13 amino acids. Germline V lookup: CDR1 MNHEY, CDR2 SMNVEV (reference sequence). Trimming removed 5 bases from V and 2 bases from J, with 10 bases in between.

This rearrangement joins TRBV14 to TRBJ1-1, with a weak D call TRBD1 (6 bases). This CDR3 contains 15 residues. Trimming shortened V by 1 base and J by 8 bases, and 17 bases separated the two germline ends. Germline lookup yields CDR1 SGHDN and CDR2 FVKESK. The CDR3 is CASSQVWGPRKEAFF. DNA for the CDR3: TGTGCCAGCAGCCAAGTTTGGGGGCCGCGAAAAGAAGCTTTCTTT.

This clone was seen more than once but under ten times. This specimen includes other DNA sequences encoding the same CDR3. The rearrangement uses TRBV15 and TRBJ2-7, with TRBD2 identical over 11 bases. CDR1 and CDR2 from the germline V gene are LNHNV and YYDKDF (reference sequence). V was clipped by 5 bases and J by 4 bases; unmatched bases: 16. CDR3 size: 18 residues. The CDR3 protein is CATSSHQASLAGVYEQYF. In DNA, the CDR3 is TGTGCCACCAGCTCCCATCAGGCCTCACTAGCGGGAGTTTACGAGCAGTACTTC.

This chain joins TRBV7-2 and TRBJ1-1, with 7 bases that match TRBD1. With 4 bases clipped from V and 0 bases from J, the junction kept 8 bases outside the gene matches. The CDR3 runs to 16 residues. From germline, CDR1 is SGHTA and CDR2 FQGNSA. In nucleotides, the CDR3 is TGTGCCAGCAGCTCGGGGACAGAACTATTGAACACTGAAGCTTTCTTT. Residues: CASSSGTELLNTEAFF.

This clone appeared a single time. The chain uses TRBV28 and TRBJ2-1; no definite D call. The CDR3 consists of 15 residues. Trimming cost V 10 bases and J 1 base, with 17 bases left between them. Germline-derived CDR1 and CDR2 are MDHEN and SYDVKM. The CDR3 DNA reads TGTGCCATCACGCCCCCATCTAGTTCCTACAATGAGCAGTTCTTC. Encoded protein: CAITPPSSSYNEQFF. Combining the CDR3 with reference TRBV28 and TRBJ2-1 gives the whole variable domain DVKVTQSSRYLVKRTGEKVFLECVQDMDHENMFWYRQDPGLGLRLIYFSYDVKMKEKGDIPEGYSVSREKKERFSLILESASTNQTSMYLCAITPPSSSYNEQFFGPGTRLTVL.

V is TRBV5-8 and J is TRBJ1-2; no clear D gene. The CDR3 sequence is 14 residues long. Germline V gene lookup returns CDR1 SGHTS and CDR2 YDEGEE. Trimming left V 1 base short and J 1 base short, with 8 bases between. CDR3 residues: CASSLLGGNYGYTF. CDR3 in DNA: TGTGCCAGCAGCTTGCTCGGCGGTAACTATGGCTACACCTTC.

The table lists this clone with a few counts. This chain joins TRBV7-9 and TRBJ1-1; 7 bases match TRBD1. Germline V gene data show CDR1 as SEHNR and CDR2 as FQNEAQ (reference sequence). The CDR3 totals 12 residues. V shed 5 bases, J shed 5 bases, and the junction held 2 bases outside the gene matches. The CDR3 DNA reads as TGTGCCAGCAGCCCAGGGGGGACTGAAGCTTTCTTT. This translates into CASSPGGTEAFF. The variable domain in full, with the rest retrieved from reference TRBV7-9 and TRBJ1-1, is DTGVSQNPRHKITKRGQNVTFRCDPISEHNRLYWYRQTLGQGPEFLTYFQNEAQLEKSRLLSDRFSAERPKGSFSTLEIQRTEQGDSAMYLCASSPGGTEAFFGQGTRLTVV.

This clone is labeled as large (0.1 to 1%). V and J are TRBV15 and TRBJ2-1; weak D call: TRBD2 (5 bases). In germline, CDR1 is LNHNV, CDR2 YYDKDF (reference sequence). Trimming stripped 2 bases from V and 8 bases from J, with 10 bases between. CDR3 length: 13 amino acids. Here the CDR3 reads CATSRLAWDEQFF. For the CDR3, the DNA is TGTGCCACCAGCAGACTAGCTTGGGATGAGCAGTTCTTC.

This clone was seen only a few times. The chain is built from TRBV6-5 and TRBJ2-3; D might be TRBD1 or TRBD2, each matching 5 bases. Germline loops: CDR1 MNHEY, CDR2 SVGAGI. The CDR3 covers 14 residues. Deletions cut 0 bases from V and 4 bases from J, with 8 bases between. CDR3 sequence: CASSYSGEPDTQYF. CDR3 nucleotide sequence: TGTGCCAGCAGTTACTCGGGGGAACCAGATACGCAGTATTTT.

The chain recombines TRBV29-1 with TRBJ1-6; no firm D call. V lost 8 bases and J 0 bases, leaving 11 bases between the germline ends. CDR1 is SQVTM, CDR2 ANQGSEA, per germline. CDR3 length: 14 residues. The CDR3 sequence is CSPVLCSYNSPLHF. The DNA of the CDR3 is TGCAGCCCCGTGCTCTGCTCCTATAATTCACCCCTCCACTTT.

The V and J genes are TRBV5-1 and TRBJ2-7; 8 bases are shared with TRBD1. With V trimmed by 2 bases and J by 6 bases, 1 base remained unmatched. This CDR3 is 12 amino acids long. Per the germline V gene, CDR1 is SGHRS and CDR2 is YFSETQ. The CDR3 loop is CASSFDRGEQYF. The CDR3 DNA sequence: TGCGCCAGCAGCTTCGACAGGGGCGAGCAGTACTTC.

This chain uses TRBV29-1 with TRBJ2-3, with 10 nucleotides matching TRBD2. The trim removed 3 bases at V and 5 bases at J, leaving 8 bases unmatched. The CDR3 is made up of 15 amino acids. Germline V lookup: CDR1 SQVTM, CDR2 ANQGSEA. This chain's CDR3 is CSVDQAGGRGDTQYF. The CDR3 nucleotides read TGCAGCGTTGATCAAGCGGGAGGGCGGGGAGATACGCAGTATTTT.

The rearrangement uses TRBV27 and TRBJ2-1; 13 bases map to TRBD2. Germline V lookup: CDR1 MNHEY, CDR2 SMNVEV (reference sequence). CDR3 length: 16 amino acids. J gave up 4 bases and V 5 bases, and 5 bases lay outside the gene matches. For the CDR3, the DNA is TGTGCCAGCAGTCTGCTGGGACTAGCGGGGTACAATGAGCAGTTCTTC. Protein sequence: CASSLLGLAGYNEQFF.

This clone qualifies as medium-sized. This chain links TRBV6-5 with TRBJ1-1; 9 positions agree with TRBD1. J lost 5 bases, V lost 0 bases, and 4 bases had no gene match. CDR3 size: 15 residues. In germline, CDR1 is MNHEY, CDR2 SVGAGI. CDR3 DNA sequence: TGTGCCAGCAGTTACTCGGGGACAGGGAAAACTGAAGCTTTCTTT. Amino acid sequence: CASSYSGTGKTEAFF.

J is TRBJ1-1 and V is TRBV6-5; a weak D match, TRBD1 (5 bases). This CDR3 has 12 residues. CDR1 and CDR2 (germline): MNHEY, SVGAGI. V was cut by 8 bases and J by 2 bases, with 9 bases left in between. CDR3 sequence reads: CASGARNTEAFF. The CDR3 bases are TGTGCCAGCGGGGCCCGAAACACTGAAGCTTTCTTT.